This T cell receptor beta chain derives from a study of cytomegalovirus exposure and HLA in healthy donors. General study results and limits: It was reported that the classifier diagnosed cytomegalovirus status with high specificity and sensitivity in both the original and validation cohorts. First-cohort TCR clusters tended to co-occur in the roughly 130 validation repertoires, a later analysis found.

The data were produced by immunoSEQ multiplex PCR, yet TCRdb's version contains in-frame clones alone and is incomplete. Here the sample spans roughly 120,000 clones, just under 95% being singletons. As for this clone: Its antigen is unknown.

The CDR3 runs 14 residues. The V gene lost 2 bases and the J gene lost 1 base, with 9 bases spanning the gap. In germline, CDR1 is SGHNT, CDR2 YYREEE (reference sequence). The chain employs TRBV5-4 and TRBJ1-2; no firm D call. This receptor was obtained from a woman aged 18-30 years in good health and CMV-seronegative. The sequenced sample consisted of PBMCs. CDR3 protein: CASSFTGINYGYTF. The CDR3 bases are TGTGCCAGCAGCTTCACGGGGATTAACTATGGCTACACCTTC.